The clone carrying this T cell receptor (beta chain) was observed at least ten times. Its antigen is currently unknown. The source of the sample is a study of T cells in Graves' hyperthyroidism and ophthalmopathy. Study-wide results and caveats: Patients with ophthalmopathy were separated from those with stable hyperthyroidism by a 13 V-J model.

V was pared by 7 bases and J by 8 bases, with 9 bases of the junction left unmatched. Germline CDR1 and CDR2: ENHRY and SYGVKD. The CDR3 runs to 14 residues. The hyperthyroidism was newly diagnosed and had lasted under 2 months; the patients were aged 18 to 65. Using RNA transcripts as the source, TCR beta CDR3 regions were amplified. The TCR CDR3 was amplified in a first-round RT-PCR using the HTBI primer set. TCRdb ran MiXCR on the multiplex PCR reads and lists one entry per CDR3 protein. The repertoire consists of 380,000 or so distinct CDR3 sequences, with roughly 13% occurring once and the leading ten covering roughly 20%.

The J gene is TRBJ2-1, the V gene TRBV10-3; TRBD2 aligns across 9 bases. The TCR comes from a man aged 25 to 40 with Graves' hyperthyroidism that later progressed to Graves' ophthalmopathy. Material: blood. The CDR3: CAIKYGGGADEQFF. The DNA of the CDR3 is TGTGCCATCAAGTACGGCGGGGGGGCCGATGAGCAGTTCTTC.